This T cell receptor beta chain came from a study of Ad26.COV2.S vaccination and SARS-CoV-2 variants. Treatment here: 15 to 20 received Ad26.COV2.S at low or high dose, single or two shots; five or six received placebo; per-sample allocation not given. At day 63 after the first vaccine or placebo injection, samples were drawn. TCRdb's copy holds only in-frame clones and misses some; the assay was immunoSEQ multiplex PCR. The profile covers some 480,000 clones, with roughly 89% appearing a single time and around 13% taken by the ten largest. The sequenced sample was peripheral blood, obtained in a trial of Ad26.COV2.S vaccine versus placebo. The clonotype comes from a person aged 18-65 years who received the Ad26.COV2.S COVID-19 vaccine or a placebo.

The CDR3 spells CASSSPWGSHSPLHF. CDR3 coding DNA: TGTGCCAGCAGCTCCCCCTGGGGGTCTCATTCACCCCTCCACTTT. The chain employs TRBV5-6 and TRBJ1-6; D is possibly TRBD1 (5 bases). V lost 3 bases and J lost 8, with 15 bases in between. Germline V gives CDR1 SGHDT, CDR2 YYEEEE. The CDR3 is 15 amino acids. The entire variable domain, with the rest obtained from reference TRBV5-6 and TRBJ1-6, is as follows: DAGVTQSPTHLIKTRGQQVTLRCSPKSGHDTVSWYQQALGQGPQFIFQYYEEEERQRGNFPDRFSGHQFPNYSSELNVNALLLGDSALYLCASSSPWGSHSPLHFGNGTRLTVT.